A selection of T cell receptor beta chains follows, all from one sample in a study of T-cell reconstitution after alpha-beta-depleted transplantation in children. TCRdb called the PCR reads again in MiXCR, with one record for every CDR3 protein. Seen here are some 590,000 distinct CDR3 sequences, roughly a tenth observed once, and the top ten hold less than 5%. Sequenced here: PBMCs from the stem cell graft donor, sampled from the stem cell graft. These receptor sequences come from a human donor who donated a stem cell graft to a child with acute myeloid leukemia. Both conserved end residues are part of each CDR3. Fields, in order: V gene, J gene, CDR3 protein.

>TRBV9|TRBJ2-7
CASSVAAGLGYEQYF
>TRBV29-1|TRBJ2-5
CSVTGPSQETQYF
>TRBV4-2|TRBJ2-7
CASSQDSPFLAGGTHEQYF
>TRBV7-9|TRBJ1-2
CASSFTDYGYTF
>TRBV20-1|TRBJ2-3
CSTSAGGPDTQYF
>TRBV20-1|TRBJ2-3
CSAAGGGGTDTQYF
>TRBV29-1|TRBJ2-7
CSVELSLTGRSEQYF
>TRBV5-1|TRBJ2-1
CASSLGWSSYNEQFF
>TRBV18|TRBJ1-2
CASSPGYTF
>TRBV29-1|TRBJ2-2
CSVDVSRTGELFF
>TRBV29-1|TRBJ2-7
CSVEVGRTGQYF
>TRBV29-1|TRBJ2-5
CSVAGQYQETQYF
>TRBV14|TRBJ2-1
CASSHNPFYNEQFF
>TRBV4-3|TRBJ2-1
CASSQAMGGVIADSYNEQFF
>TRBV20-1|TRBJ2-3
CSAPPLAEAFDTQYF
>TRBV4-3|TRBJ1-1
CASSQDLNTEAFF
>TRBV6-2/TRBV6-3|TRBJ2-1
CASSPRDPNEQFF
>TRBV7-3|TRBJ1-1
CASSLRSTGGTEAFF
>TRBV2|TRBJ2-2
CASSETRLAGANTGELFF
>TRBV6-6|TRBJ1-3
CASSSTDPIYF
>TRBV7-2|TRBJ2-3
CASTLGSDTQYF
>TRBV2|TRBJ2-5
CAILRDRGSGQETQYF
>TRBV3-1|TRBJ2-7
CASSGGSNYEQYF
>TRBV20-1|TRBJ2-4
CSARDPRAGDKNIQYF
>TRBV20-1|TRBJ1-5
CSARNQGDQPQHF
>TRBV5-8|TRBJ1-5
CASSSDRDQPQHF
>TRBV20-1|TRBJ1-6
CSARGKRPARNSPLHF
>TRBV20-1|TRBJ2-7
CSAPVYGTSSFEQYF
>TRBV5-1|TRBJ2-2
CASSFSGWNTGELFF
>TRBV7-2|TRBJ2-3
CASSLARTSGVDTQYF
>TRBV28|TRBJ2-1
CASSFPPTYNEQFF
>TRBV29-1|TRBJ2-3
CSVSRAQKGTDTQYF
>TRBV6-2/TRBV6-3|TRBJ2-2
CASSSPTESGELFF
>TRBV6-5|TRBJ2-1
CASSYSIAGSGRQFF
>TRBV4-2|TRBJ2-7
CASSPGFDEQYF
>TRBV10-3|TRBJ2-3
CAISEALGGITDTQYF
>TRBV10-3|TRBJ2-7
CAISDGRGEQYF
>TRBV12-3/TRBV12-4|TRBJ2-5
CASSFGRALAGVGRSQETQYF
>TRBV5-1|TRBJ2-1
CASSYLPEGVYEQFF
>TRBV5-1|TRBJ2-3
CASRLTGGPADTQYF
>TRBV20-1|TRBJ2-1
CSATRASGSDNEQFF
>TRBV30|TRBJ2-5
CAWSPGPTGTQYF
>TRBV10-3|TRBJ1-5
CAISETGTGQPQHF
>TRBV29-1|TRBJ1-2
CSVGVEVGGANYGYTF
>TRBV6-2/TRBV6-3|TRBJ2-7
CASSLAGTGGREQYF